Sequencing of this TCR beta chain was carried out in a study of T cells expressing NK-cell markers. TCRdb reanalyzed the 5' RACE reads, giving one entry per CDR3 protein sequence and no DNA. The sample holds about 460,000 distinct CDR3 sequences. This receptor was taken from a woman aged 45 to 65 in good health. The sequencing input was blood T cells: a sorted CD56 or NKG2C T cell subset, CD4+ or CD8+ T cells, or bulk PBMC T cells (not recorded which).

CDR3 loop: CASSSLAGTSGRNEQFF. The J gene is TRBJ2-1, the V gene TRBV5-1; there is no DNA to check the TCRdb D call of TRBD2. Germline V gene lookup returns CDR1 SGHRS and CDR2 YFSETQ. This CDR3 is 17 amino acids long.